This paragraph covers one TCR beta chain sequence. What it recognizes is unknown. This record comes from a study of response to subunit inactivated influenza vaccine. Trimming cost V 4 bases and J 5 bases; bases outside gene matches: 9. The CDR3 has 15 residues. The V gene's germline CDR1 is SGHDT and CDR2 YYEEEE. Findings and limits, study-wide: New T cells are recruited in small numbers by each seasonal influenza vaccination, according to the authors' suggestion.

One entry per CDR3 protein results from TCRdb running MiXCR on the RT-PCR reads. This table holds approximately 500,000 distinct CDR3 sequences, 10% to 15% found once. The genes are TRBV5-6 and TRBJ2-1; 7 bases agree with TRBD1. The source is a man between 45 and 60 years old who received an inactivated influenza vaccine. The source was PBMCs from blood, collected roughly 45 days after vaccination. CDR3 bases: TGTGCCAGCAGCGTGGACAGGATCCTCAACAATGAGCAGTTCTTC. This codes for CASSVDRILNNEQFF.